The clone carrying this TCR beta chain was seen a single time. The antigen is not known. The data belong to a study of blood T cells in healthy people across ages. Study results and caveats: Getting older went along with TCR beta diversity per million T cells dropping roughly linearly. Diversity estimates from one million T cells were considered underestimates.

Primers used in a second PCR of roughly 6 to 11 cycles were a sample-barcoded 5' primer and a J-beta primer mix. MiXCR, run by TCRdb on the 5' RACE reads, gives a single entry per CDR3 protein. The sample has hundreds of thousands of distinct CDR3 sequences, roughly 53% seen once. The germline V gene encodes CDR1 MNHNY and CDR2 SVGAGI (reference sequence). The CDR3 is 15 amino acids. The V end lost 2 bases, the J end lost 3 bases, and 12 bases lay between the germline ends. The material sequenced was blood. The receptor was isolated from an elderly man in good health. The chain uses TRBV6-6 and TRBJ2-3; no clear D. The CDR3 region has the DNA TGTGCCAGCAGTTACGAAAGGGCTCGGACAGATACGCAGTATTTT. The encoded protein is CASSYERARTDTQYF.